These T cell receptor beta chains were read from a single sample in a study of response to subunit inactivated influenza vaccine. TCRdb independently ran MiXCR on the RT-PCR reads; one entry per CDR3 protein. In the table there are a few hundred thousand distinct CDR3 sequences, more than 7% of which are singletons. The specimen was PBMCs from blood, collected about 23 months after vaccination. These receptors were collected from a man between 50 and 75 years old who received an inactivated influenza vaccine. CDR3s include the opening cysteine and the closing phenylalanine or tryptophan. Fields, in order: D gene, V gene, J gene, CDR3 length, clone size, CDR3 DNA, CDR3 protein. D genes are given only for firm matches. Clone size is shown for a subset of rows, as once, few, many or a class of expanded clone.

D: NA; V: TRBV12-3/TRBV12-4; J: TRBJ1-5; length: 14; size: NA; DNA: TGTGCCAGCAGGCAACAGGTTAGCAATCAGCCCCAGCATTTT; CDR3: CASRQQVSNQPQHF
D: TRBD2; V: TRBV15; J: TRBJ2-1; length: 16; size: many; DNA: TGTGCCACCAGCAGAGATGGCAGCGGGAGACCCAATGAGCAGTTCTTC; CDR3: CATSRDGSGRPNEQFF
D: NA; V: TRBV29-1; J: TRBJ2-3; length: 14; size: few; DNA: TGCAGCGTTGGGGGGAGGCAGAACACAGATACGCAGTATTTT; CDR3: CSVGGRQNTDTQYF
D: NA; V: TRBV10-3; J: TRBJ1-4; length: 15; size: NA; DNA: TGTGCCATCAGCCGAACCCAACAGGTTAATGAAAAACTGTTTTTT; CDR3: CAISRTQQVNEKLFF
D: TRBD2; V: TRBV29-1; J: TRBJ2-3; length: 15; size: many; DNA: TGCAGCGTTGATCGGGCTAGCGGGAGTGTAGATACGCAGTATTTT; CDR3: CSVDRASGSVDTQYF
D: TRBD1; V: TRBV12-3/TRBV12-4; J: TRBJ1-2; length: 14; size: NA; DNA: TGTGCCAGCAGCACGGACAGGGATCGGTATGGCTACACCTTC; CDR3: CASSTDRDRYGYTF
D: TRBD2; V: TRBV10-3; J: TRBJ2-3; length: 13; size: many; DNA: TGTGCCGTGGCCGTTAGCGGGAGTGATACGCAGTATTTT; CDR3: CAVAVSGSDTQYF
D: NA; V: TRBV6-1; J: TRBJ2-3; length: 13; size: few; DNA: TGTGCCAGCAGTGGATTCAGCACAGATACGCAGTATTTT; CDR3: CASSGFSTDTQYF
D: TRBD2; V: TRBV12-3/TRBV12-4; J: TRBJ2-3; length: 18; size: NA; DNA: TGTGCCATCTGTTTAGCGTCCTGGGGGGGGTGGTCTTCAGATACGCAGTATTTT; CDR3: CAICLASWGGWSSDTQYF
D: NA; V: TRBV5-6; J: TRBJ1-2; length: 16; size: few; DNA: TGTGCCAGCAGCTTGGGGGGCAGGTCATCGTTCTATGGCTACACCTTC; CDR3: CASSLGGRSSFYGYTF
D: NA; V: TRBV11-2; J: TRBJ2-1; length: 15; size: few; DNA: TGTGCCAGCAGCTTAGATCAAAGGGTTCTGGGTGAGCAGTTCTTC; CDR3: CASSLDQRVLGEQFF
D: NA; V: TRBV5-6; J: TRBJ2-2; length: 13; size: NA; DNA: TGTGCCAGCAGCTTAAGACATAGGGGGGAGCTGTTTTTT; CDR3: CASSLRHRGELFF
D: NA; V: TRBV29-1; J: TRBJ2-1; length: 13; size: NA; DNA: TGCAGCGTTGAAAGAGATACCGGACCCGCTCAGTTCTTC; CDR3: CSVERDTGPAQFF
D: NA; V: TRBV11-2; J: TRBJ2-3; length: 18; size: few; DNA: TGTGCCAGCAGCTTAGTAGGTCGCGGCGGTTCCCGTTGGGATACGCAGTATTTT; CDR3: CASSLVGRGGSRWDTQYF
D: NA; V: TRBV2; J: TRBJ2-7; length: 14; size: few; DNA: TGTGCCACTCTACCCGAACAGGGTTTGTACGAGCAGTACTTC; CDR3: CATLPEQGLYEQYF
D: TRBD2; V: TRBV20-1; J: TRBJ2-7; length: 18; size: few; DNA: TGCAGTGCTAGAGATCATGGACTAGCGGGAGAAAAGGGCTACGAGCAGTACTTC; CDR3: CSARDHGLAGEKGYEQYF
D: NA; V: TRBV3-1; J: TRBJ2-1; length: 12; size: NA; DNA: TGTGCCAGCAGCCAAATGTCTAGCGACCAGTTCTTC; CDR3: CASSQMSSDQFF
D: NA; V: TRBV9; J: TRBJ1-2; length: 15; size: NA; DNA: TGTGCCAGCAGCGTAGGGGGACATACTAACTATGGCTACACCTTC; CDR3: CASSVGGHTNYGYTF
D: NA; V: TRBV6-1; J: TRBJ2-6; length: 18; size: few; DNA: TGTGCCAGCACCCTCTCGGGGACGGTTCACTCTGGGGCCAACGTCCTGACTTTC; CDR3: CASTLSGTVHSGANVLTF
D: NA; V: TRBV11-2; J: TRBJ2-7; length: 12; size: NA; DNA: TGTGCCAGCAGCTTAGTGGAGTCTCGAGAGTACTTC; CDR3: CASSLVESREYF
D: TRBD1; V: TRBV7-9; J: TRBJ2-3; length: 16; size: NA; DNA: TGTGCCAGCAGCTCCCTCTGGGACAGACGCACAGATACGCAGTATTTT; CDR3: CASSSLWDRRTDTQYF
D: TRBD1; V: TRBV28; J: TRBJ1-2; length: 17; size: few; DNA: TGTGCCAGCAGTCCGCTTACAGGGGGCGAATTGAATTATGGCTACACCTTC; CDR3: CASSPLTGGELNYGYTF
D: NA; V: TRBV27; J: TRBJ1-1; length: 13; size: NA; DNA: TGTGCCAGCAGAGGGGCGATGAACACTGAAGCTTTCTTT; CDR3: CASRGAMNTEAFF
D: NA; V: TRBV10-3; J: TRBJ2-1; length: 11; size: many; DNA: TGTGCCATCAGTGAAAACTATGAGCAGTTCTTC; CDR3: CAISENYEQFF
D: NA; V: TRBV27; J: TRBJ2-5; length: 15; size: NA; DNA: TGTGCCAGCAGAAATACCCCACTTGGACAAGAGACCCAGTACTTC; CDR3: CASRNTPLGQETQYF
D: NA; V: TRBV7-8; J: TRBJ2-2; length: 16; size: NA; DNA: TGTGCCAGCAGCCCCTTGAGGAGCCCACCAATCGGGGAGCTGTTTTTT; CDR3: CASSPLRSPPIGELFF
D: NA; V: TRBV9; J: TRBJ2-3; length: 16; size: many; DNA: TGTGCCAGCAGCGTCCTACAGGGAGTAGGCACAGATACGCAGTATTTT; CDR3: CASSVLQGVGTDTQYF
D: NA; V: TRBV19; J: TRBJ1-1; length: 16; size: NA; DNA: TGTGCCAGTAGTATAGATCTCGGACAGTTGAACACTGAAGCTTTCTTT; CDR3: CASSIDLGQLNTEAFF
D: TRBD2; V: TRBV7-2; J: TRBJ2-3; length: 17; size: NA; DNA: TGTGCCAGCAGCTTTCTACCGGGACTAGAGGTCACAGATACGCAGTATTTT; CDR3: CASSFLPGLEVTDTQYF
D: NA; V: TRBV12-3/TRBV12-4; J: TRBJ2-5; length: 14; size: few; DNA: TGTGCCAGCAGATTGTGGGGAGAACAAGAGACCCAGTACTTC; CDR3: CASRLWGEQETQYF
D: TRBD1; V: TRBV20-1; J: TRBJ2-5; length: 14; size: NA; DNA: TGCAGTGCTAGTTCTGGGACAGTCCAAGAGACCCAGTACTTC; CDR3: CSASSGTVQETQYF
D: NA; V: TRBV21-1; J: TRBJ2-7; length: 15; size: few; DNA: TGTGCCAGCAGCAAAGCCTTGGGAACCGAATACGAGCAGTACTTC; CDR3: CASSKALGTEYEQYF
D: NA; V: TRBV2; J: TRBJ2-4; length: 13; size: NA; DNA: TGTGCCAGCAGTGTGACAGGCGTTAACATTCAGTACTTC; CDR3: CASSVTGVNIQYF
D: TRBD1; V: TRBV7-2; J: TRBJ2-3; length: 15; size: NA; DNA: TGTGCCAGCAGCTTAAGGGGGCCTAGCACAGATACGCAGTATTTT; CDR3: CASSLRGPSTDTQYF
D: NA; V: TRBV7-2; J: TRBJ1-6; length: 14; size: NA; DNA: TGTGCCACCACGTCGTCAGTGGGGAATTCACCCCTCCACTTT; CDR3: CATTSSVGNSPLHF